One sample yielded the 27 T cell receptor beta chains listed below, sequenced in a study of T cells expressing NK-cell markers. TCRdb reprocessed the 5' RACE reads and keeps a single row for each CDR3 protein, giving no DNA. In total, the table holds 400,000 or so distinct CDR3 sequences. Sequenced sample: blood T cells: a sorted CD56 or NKG2C T cell subset, CD4+ or CD8+ T cells, or bulk PBMC T cells (not recorded which). The receptor source for this set is a woman in her fifties or sixties in good health.

V gene TRBV6-6 combines with J gene TRBJ2-2; TCRdb returns TRBD1, unconfirmable since there is no DNA. Germline CDR1 reads MNHNY; CDR2 reads SVGAGI (reference sequence). CDR3 length: 14 residues. CDR3: CASWDRGSGGELFF.

This rearrangement joins TRBV20-1 to TRBJ2-1; TCRdb indicates TRBD1, and absent DNA this call remains unverified. This CDR3 comprises 15 residues. CDR1 is DFQATT, CDR2 SNEGSKA, per germline (reference sequence). The CDR3 protein is CSARGQTNSYNEQFF.

V and J are TRBV20-1 and TRBJ2-3; TCRdb designates TRBD2, a call that cannot be tested without DNA. The CDR3 has 16 amino acids. CDR1 DFQATT and CDR2 SNEGSKA come from the germline V gene (reference sequence). This chain's CDR3 is CSATGIAEFRGDTQYF.

The chain couples TRBV18 to TRBJ2-3; the TCRdb D gene call, TRBD2, has no DNA to confirm it. Germline CDR1 reads KGHSH; CDR2 reads LQKENI. The CDR3 contains 20 residues. Here the CDR3 reads CASSPEEGVGLAGASDTQYF.

The chain combines TRBV11-2 with TRBJ2-5; as DNA is missing, the TRBD1 call by TCRdb cannot be tested. The CDR3 covers 12 residues. The V gene's germline CDR1 is SGHAT and CDR2 FQNNGV. The CDR3 sequence is CASSLDRQGQYF.

The rearrangement joins TRBV12-3 or TRBV12-4 to TRBJ2-1; TCRdb selects TRBD1, and the lack of DNA leaves this call unchecked. The CDR3 extends over 13 amino acids. CDR3 loop: CASRRQGDNEQFF.

V usage is TRBV3-1 and J usage is TRBJ2-1; lacking DNA, the TRBD2 call made by TCRdb goes unchecked. This CDR3 has 18 residues. Germline CDR1 reads LGHDT; CDR2 reads YNNKEL (reference sequence). The CDR3 region is CASSPQPRTSGRGNEQFF.

The rearrangement links TRBV20-1 to TRBJ2-7; TCRdb's D gene call, TRBD1, goes unchecked for lack of DNA. Germline CDR1 DFQATT, CDR2 SNEGSKA (reference sequence). The CDR3 is 16 amino acids. CDR3 sequence reads: CSASSLAAPVGFEQYF.

This chain joins TRBV2 and TRBJ2-1; TCRdb calls TRBD2, which cannot be checked without DNA. Germline V CDR1 and CDR2: SNHLY, FYNNEI. The CDR3 length is 14 residues. The chain's CDR3 is CASKLAGIYNEQFF.

This chain uses TRBV29-1 with TRBJ2-1; TCRdb indicates TRBD2, and absent DNA this call remains unverified. The CDR3 loop spans 16 amino acids. Germline V gene lookup returns CDR1 SQVTM and CDR2 ANQGSEA. The CDR3: CSVEDILAGVRAEQFF.

The chain employs TRBV5-5 and TRBJ2-1; TCRdb proposes TRBD2, but this gene call is untestable without DNA. The CDR3 loop spans 16 amino acids. Germline CDR1 and CDR2: SGHKS and YYEKEE (reference sequence). CDR3 protein: CASSLVVAGFENEQFF.

V usage is TRBV6-5 and J usage is TRBJ1-2; TCRdb indicates TRBD1, and absent DNA this call remains unverified. This CDR3 is 13 amino acids long. Germline loops: CDR1 MNHEY, CDR2 SVGAGI. CDR3 in amino acids: CASSQGPNYGYTF.

The chain employs TRBV7-9 and TRBJ1-4; without DNA, the TCRdb call of TRBD1 cannot be checked. In germline, CDR1 is SEHNR, CDR2 FQNEAQ (reference sequence). The CDR3 consists of 12 residues. The CDR3 spells CASSRDRGELFF.

CDR3 sequence reads: CASTSGTGDHEQFF. J is TRBJ2-1 and V is TRBV2; TCRdb designates TRBD1, a call that cannot be tested without DNA. Germline V gives CDR1 SNHLY, CDR2 FYNNEI. The CDR3 is 14 residues long.

V usage is TRBV12-3 or TRBV12-4 and J usage is TRBJ2-3. This CDR3 comprises 17 residues. The CDR3 loop reads CASSFFSWTYSTDTQYF.

This chain joins TRBV20-1 and TRBJ2-3; checking the TCRdb D call of TRBD2 is not possible without DNA. The CDR3 consists of 15 residues. The V gene's germline CDR1 is DFQATT and CDR2 SNEGSKA (reference sequence). The CDR3 sequence: CSASRRELRTDTQYF.

The chain has TRBV12-3 or TRBV12-4 and TRBJ2-5; TCRdb's assignment of TRBD2 cannot be checked, as there is no DNA. This CDR3 contains 13 residues. CDR3: CASSRTSGETQYF.

The chain has TRBV5-1 and TRBJ2-1; TCRdb's D gene call, TRBD1, goes unchecked for lack of DNA. The CDR3 runs to 13 residues. Germline V gives CDR1 SGHRS, CDR2 YFSETQ. CDR3 region: CASNDRRNNEQFF.

The chain recombines TRBV4-1 with TRBJ1-1. Germline V lookup: CDR1 MGHRA, CDR2 YSYEKL. The CDR3 is made up of 16 amino acids. The CDR3 reads CASSQVVGGARSGAFF.

The chain joins TRBV5-1 to TRBJ1-2; there is no DNA to check the TCRdb D call of TRBD1. The CDR3 has 15 residues. Germline V lookup: CDR1 SGHRS, CDR2 YFSETQ. CDR3 sequence: CASSLLDGGGYGYTF.

The chain employs TRBV4-1 and TRBJ2-3; TCRdb gives TRBD2 as the D gene, but with no DNA this cannot be confirmed. This CDR3 has 18 amino acids. Looked up from germline, CDR1 is MGHRA and CDR2 is YSYEKL. CDR3 protein: CASSQEGLAGGGADTQYF.

The chain employs TRBV11-2 and TRBJ2-3; TCRdb selects TRBD1, and the lack of DNA leaves this call unchecked. Germline CDR1 reads SGHAT; CDR2 reads FQNNGV. The CDR3 sequence is 17 residues long. CDR3 amino acids: CASSLYGGGSTTDTQYF.

The chain is built from TRBV9 and TRBJ1-1; TCRdb's assignment of TRBD1 cannot be checked, as there is no DNA. Germline lookup yields CDR1 SGDLS and CDR2 YYNGEE. The CDR3 has 14 amino acids. CDR3: CASSTSGASTEAFF.

The V and J genes are TRBV9 and TRBJ2-3; the D call from TCRdb, TRBD2, cannot be confirmed without DNA. Per the germline V gene, CDR1 is SGDLS and CDR2 is YYNGEE. This CDR3 spans 15 amino acids. The CDR3 loop reads CASSVDLVTSDTQYF.

This rearrangement joins TRBV20-1 to TRBJ2-7; as DNA is missing, the TRBD1 call by TCRdb cannot be tested. The germline CDR1 and CDR2 sequences are DFQATT and SNEGSKA (reference sequence). The CDR3 totals 13 residues. The CDR3 sequence: CSAVGTGEVEQYF.

The chain is built from TRBV10-3 and TRBJ2-5; TCRdb indicates TRBD2, and absent DNA this call remains unverified. This CDR3 region has 12 residues. Germline lookup yields CDR1 ENHRY and CDR2 SYGVKD. The CDR3 here is CAIGRAGETQYF.

The rearrangement links TRBV4-1 to TRBJ2-1; checking the TCRdb D call of TRBD2 is not possible without DNA. From germline, CDR1 is MGHRA and CDR2 YSYEKL. The CDR3 extends over 15 amino acids. The CDR3 loop is CASGPSGLSYNEQFF.